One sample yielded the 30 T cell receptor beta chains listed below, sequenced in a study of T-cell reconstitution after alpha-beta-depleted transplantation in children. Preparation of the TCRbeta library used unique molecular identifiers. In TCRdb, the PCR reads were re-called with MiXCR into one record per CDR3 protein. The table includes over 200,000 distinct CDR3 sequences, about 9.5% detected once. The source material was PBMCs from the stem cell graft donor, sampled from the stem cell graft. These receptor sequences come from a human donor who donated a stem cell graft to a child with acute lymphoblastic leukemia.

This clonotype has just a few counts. The CDR3 spells CASSLEAGANYGYTF. The CDR3 region has the DNA TGTGCCAGCAGCTTAGAAGCAGGGGCGAACTATGGCTACACCTTC. The chain uses TRBV11-2 and TRBJ1-2; tentatively, D is TRBD1 (6 bases). Germline CDR1 and CDR2: SGHAT and FQNNGV. V was trimmed by 0 bases and J by 2 bases, leaving 10 bases between them. CDR3 length: 15 residues.

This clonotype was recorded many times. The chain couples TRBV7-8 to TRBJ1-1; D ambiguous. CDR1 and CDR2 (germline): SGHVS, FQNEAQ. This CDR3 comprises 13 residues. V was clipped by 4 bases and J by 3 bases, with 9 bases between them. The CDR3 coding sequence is TGTGCCAGCAGCTCAGCCCTTGACACTGAAGCTTTCTTT. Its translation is CASSSALDTEAFF. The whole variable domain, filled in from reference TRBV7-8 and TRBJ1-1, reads GAGVSQSPRYKVAKRGQDVALRCDPISGHVSLFWYQQALGQGPEFLTYFQNEAQLDKSGLPSDRFFAERPEGSVSTLKIQRTQQEDSAVYLCASSSALDTEAFFGQGTRLTVV.

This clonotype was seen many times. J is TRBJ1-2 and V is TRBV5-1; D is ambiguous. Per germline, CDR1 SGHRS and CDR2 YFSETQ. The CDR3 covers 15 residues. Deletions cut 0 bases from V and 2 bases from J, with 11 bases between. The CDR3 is CASSLVPGRNYGYTF. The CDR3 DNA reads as TGCGCCAGCAGCTTGGTGCCGGGCCGCAACTATGGCTACACCTTC.

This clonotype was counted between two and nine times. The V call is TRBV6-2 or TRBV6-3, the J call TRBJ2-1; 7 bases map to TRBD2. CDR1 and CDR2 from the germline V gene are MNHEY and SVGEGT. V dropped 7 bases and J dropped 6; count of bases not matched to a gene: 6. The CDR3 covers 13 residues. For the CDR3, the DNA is TGTGCCAGCAACCGGGACTATATCAATGAGCAGTTCTTC. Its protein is CASNRDYINEQFF.

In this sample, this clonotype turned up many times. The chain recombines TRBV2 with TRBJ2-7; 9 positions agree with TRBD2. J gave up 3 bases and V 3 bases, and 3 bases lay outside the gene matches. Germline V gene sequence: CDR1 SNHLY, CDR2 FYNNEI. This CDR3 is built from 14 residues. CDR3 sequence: CASSDAGGVYEQYF. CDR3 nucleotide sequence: TGTGCCAGCAGTGATGCGGGGGGGGTCTACGAGCAGTACTTC.

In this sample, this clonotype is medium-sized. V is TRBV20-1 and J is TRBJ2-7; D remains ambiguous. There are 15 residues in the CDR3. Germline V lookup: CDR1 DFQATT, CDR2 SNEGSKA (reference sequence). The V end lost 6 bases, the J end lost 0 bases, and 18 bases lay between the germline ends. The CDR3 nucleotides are TGCAGTGCGGAACCAACGGGCAGGATCTCCTACGAGCAGTACTTC. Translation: CSAEPTGRISYEQYF.

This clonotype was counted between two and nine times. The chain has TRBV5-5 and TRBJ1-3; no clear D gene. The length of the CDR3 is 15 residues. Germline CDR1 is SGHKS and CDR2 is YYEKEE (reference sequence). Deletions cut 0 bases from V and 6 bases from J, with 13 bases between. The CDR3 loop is CASSLDPGEENTIYF. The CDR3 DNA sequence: TGTGCCAGCAGCTTGGATCCGGGAGAGGAAAACACCATATATTTT.

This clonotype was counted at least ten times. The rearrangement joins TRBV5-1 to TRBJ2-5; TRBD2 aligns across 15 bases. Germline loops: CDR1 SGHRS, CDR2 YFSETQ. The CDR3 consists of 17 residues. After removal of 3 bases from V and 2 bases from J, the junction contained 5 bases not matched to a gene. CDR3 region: CASSSGLAGGPQETQYF. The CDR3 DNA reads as TGCGCCAGCAGCTCTGGACTAGCGGGGGGGCCTCAAGAGACCCAGTACTTC. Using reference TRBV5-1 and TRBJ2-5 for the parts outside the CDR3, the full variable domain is KAGVTQTPRYLIKTRGQQVTLSCSPISGHRSVSWYQQTPGQGLQFLFEYFSETQRNKGNFPGRFSGRQFSNSRSEMNVSTLELGDSALYLCASSSGLAGGPQETQYFGPGTRLLVL.

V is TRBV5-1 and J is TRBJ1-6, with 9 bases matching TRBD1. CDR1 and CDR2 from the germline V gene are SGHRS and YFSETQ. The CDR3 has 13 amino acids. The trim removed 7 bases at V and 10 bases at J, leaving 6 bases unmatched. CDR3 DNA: TGCGCCAGCGGGACAGGGCGGGGATCACCCCTCCACTTT. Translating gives CASGTGRGSPLHF.

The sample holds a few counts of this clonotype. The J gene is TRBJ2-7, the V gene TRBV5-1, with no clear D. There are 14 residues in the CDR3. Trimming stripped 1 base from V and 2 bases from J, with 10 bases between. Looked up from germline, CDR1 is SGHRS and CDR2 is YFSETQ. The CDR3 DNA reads TGCGCCAGCAGCTTGAAACAGCAACCCTACGAGCAGTACTTC. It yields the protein CASSLKQQPYEQYF.

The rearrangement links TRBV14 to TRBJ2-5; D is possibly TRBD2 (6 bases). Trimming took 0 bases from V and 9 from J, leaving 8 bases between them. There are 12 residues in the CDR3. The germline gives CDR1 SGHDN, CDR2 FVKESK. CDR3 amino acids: CASSQDWGAQYF. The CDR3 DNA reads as TGTGCCAGCAGCCAAGATTGGGGGGCCCAGTACTTC.

The CDR3 DNA reads TGTGCCAGCAGACCCCAGGGGCGGCACGAGCAGTACTTC. Amino acid sequence: CASRPQGRHEQYF. The chain joins TRBV27 to TRBJ2-7; tentative D call: TRBD1 (6 bases). V gave up 6 bases and J gave up 5 bases, with 14 bases separating them. CDR3 size: 13 residues. The germline CDR1 and CDR2 sequences are MNHEY and SMNVEV (reference sequence).

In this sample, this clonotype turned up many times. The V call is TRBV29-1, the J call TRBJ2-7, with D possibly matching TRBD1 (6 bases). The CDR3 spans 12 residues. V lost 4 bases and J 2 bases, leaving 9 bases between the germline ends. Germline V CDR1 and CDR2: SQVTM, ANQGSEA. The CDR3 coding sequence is TGCAGCGTTGGACAGGTACCCTACGAGCAGTACTTC. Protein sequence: CSVGQVPYEQYF.

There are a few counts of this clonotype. This CDR3 reads CASSLGIGSQRGDTQYF. CDR3 nucleotides: TGTGCCAGCAGCTTAGGTATTGGGAGTCAGAGAGGGGATACGCAGTATTTT. The V gene is TRBV11-2, the J gene TRBJ2-3; a weak D match, TRBD2 (5 bases). From germline, CDR1 is SGHAT and CDR2 FQNNGV. The V and J ends lost 1 base and 6 bases respectively, with 20 bases between them. The length of the CDR3 is 17 residues.

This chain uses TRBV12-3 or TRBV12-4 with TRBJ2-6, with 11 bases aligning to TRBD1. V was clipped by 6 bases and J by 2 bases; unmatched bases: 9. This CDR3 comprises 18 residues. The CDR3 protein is CASRKPDRGLTGANVLTF. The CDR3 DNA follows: TGTGCCAGCAGAAAACCGGACAGGGGGCTGACTGGGGCCAACGTCCTGACTTTC.

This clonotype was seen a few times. CDR3 nucleotides: TGTGCCAGCAGTCATACCGGGACCTACGAGCAGTACTTC. This translates into CASSHTGTYEQYF. J is TRBJ2-7 and V is TRBV12-3 or TRBV12-4; possibly TRBD2 for D (5 bases). V lost 5 bases, J lost 2 bases, and 10 bases lay in between. There are 13 residues in the CDR3.

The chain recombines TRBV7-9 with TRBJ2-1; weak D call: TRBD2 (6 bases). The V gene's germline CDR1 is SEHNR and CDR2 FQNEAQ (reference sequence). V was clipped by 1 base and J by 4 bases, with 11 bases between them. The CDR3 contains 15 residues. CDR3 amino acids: CASSLDSSAYNEQFF. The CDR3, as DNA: TGTGCCAGCAGCTTAGACTCTAGCGCTTACAATGAGCAGTTCTTC.

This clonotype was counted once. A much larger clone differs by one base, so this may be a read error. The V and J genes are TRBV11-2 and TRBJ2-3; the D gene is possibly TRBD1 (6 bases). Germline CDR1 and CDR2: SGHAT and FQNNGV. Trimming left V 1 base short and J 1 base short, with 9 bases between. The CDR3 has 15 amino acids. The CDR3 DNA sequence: TGTGCCAGCAGCTTAGGGAGGACAGGCACAGATACGCAGTATTTT. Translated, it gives CASSLGRTGTDTQYF.

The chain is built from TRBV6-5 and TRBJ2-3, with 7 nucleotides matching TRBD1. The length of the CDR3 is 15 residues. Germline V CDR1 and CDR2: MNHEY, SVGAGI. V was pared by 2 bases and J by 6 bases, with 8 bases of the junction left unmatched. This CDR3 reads CASSYRLTGDDTQYF. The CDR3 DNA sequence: TGTGCCAGCAGTTACCGACTCACAGGGGATGATACGCAGTATTTT.

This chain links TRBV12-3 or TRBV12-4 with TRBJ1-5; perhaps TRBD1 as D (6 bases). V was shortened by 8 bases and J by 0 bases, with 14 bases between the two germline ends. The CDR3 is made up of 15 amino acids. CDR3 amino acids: CASRWRGDSNQPQHF. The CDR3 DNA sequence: TGTGCCAGCCGGTGGAGGGGGGATAGCAATCAGCCCCAGCATTTT.

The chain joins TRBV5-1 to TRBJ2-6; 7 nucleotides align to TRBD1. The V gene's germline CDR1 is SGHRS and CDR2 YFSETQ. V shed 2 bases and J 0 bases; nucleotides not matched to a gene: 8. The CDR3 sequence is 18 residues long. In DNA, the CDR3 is TGCGCCAGCAGCTTCGGGACAGCCCTCTTCTCTGGGGCCAACGTCCTGACTTTC. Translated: CASSFGTALFSGANVLTF.

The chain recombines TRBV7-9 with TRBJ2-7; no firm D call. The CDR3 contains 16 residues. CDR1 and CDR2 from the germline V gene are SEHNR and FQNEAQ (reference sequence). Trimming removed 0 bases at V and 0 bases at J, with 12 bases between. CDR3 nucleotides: TGTGCCAGCAGCTTAGCGCTTGGTATTCACTCCTACGAGCAGTACTTC. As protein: CASSLALGIHSYEQYF.

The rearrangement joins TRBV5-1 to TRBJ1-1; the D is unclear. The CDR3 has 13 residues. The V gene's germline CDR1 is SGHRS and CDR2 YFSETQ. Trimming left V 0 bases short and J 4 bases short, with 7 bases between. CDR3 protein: CASSLAEGTEAFF. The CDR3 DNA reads TGCGCCAGCAGCTTGGCCGAGGGCACTGAAGCTTTCTTT.

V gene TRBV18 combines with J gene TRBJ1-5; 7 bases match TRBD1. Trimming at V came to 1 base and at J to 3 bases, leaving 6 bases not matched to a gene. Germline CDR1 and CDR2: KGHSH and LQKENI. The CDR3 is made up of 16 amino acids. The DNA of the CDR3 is TGTGCCAGCTCACCACAGTCGACAGGGAACAATCAGCCCCAGCATTTT. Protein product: CASSPQSTGNNQPQHF.

CDR3 in DNA: TGCAGTGTTCCTTGGGGGGTTACCGACTACGAGCAGTACTTC. Translating it yields CSVPWGVTDYEQYF. This sequence joins TRBV20-1 and TRBJ2-7, with D maybe TRBD2 (6 bases). There are 14 residues in the CDR3. Trimming left V 7 bases short and J 3 bases short, with 19 bases between. Germline loops: CDR1 DFQATT, CDR2 SNEGSKA (reference sequence).

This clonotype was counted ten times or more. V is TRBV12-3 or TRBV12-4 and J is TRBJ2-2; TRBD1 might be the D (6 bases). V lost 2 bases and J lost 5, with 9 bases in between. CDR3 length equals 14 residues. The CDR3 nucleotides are TGTGCCAGCAGTTTACAGGGGTGGACCGGGGAGCTGTTTTTT. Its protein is CASSLQGWTGELFF.

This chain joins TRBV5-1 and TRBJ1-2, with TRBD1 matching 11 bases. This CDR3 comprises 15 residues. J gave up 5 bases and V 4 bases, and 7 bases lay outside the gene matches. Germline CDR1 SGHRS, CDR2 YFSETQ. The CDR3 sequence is CASSLTGTGGYGYTF. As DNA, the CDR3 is TGCGCCAGCAGCCTGACGGGGACAGGGGGGTATGGCTACACCTTC.

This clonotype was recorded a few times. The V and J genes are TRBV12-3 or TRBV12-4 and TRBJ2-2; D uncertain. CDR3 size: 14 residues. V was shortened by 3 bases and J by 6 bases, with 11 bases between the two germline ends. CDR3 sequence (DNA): TGTGCCAGCAGTTTGGGCGGAACGGCCGGGGAGCTGTTTTTT. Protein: CASSLGGTAGELFF.

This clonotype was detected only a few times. The CDR3 nucleotides are TGTGCCAGCTCACCAAGTAGAAACGCTAACTATGGCTACACCTTC. This gives the protein CASSPSRNANYGYTF. The V gene is TRBV18, the J gene TRBJ1-2; no definite D call. The V end was cut by 2 bases, the J end by 0 bases, with 10 bases between. There are 15 residues in the CDR3. Germline loops: CDR1 KGHSH, CDR2 LQKENI.

CDR3 in DNA: TGTGCCAGCAGCGTCCATAGCGGGGGGCAAATTAAGTACGAGCAGTACTTC. Protein: CASSVHSGGQIKYEQYF. The V and J genes are TRBV7-2 and TRBJ2-7, with 10 bases identical to TRBD2. V lost 5 bases, J lost 4 bases, and 14 bases stayed unmatched. From germline, CDR1 is SGHTA and CDR2 FQGNSA. The CDR3 extends over 17 amino acids. The entire variable domain, with the rest obtained from reference TRBV7-2 and TRBJ2-7, is as follows: GAGVSQSPSNKVTEKGKDVELRCDPISGHTALYWYRQSLGQGLEFLIYFQGNSAPDKSGLPSDRFSAERTGGSVSTLTIQRTQQEDSAVYLCASSVHSGGQIKYEQYFGPGTRLTVT.